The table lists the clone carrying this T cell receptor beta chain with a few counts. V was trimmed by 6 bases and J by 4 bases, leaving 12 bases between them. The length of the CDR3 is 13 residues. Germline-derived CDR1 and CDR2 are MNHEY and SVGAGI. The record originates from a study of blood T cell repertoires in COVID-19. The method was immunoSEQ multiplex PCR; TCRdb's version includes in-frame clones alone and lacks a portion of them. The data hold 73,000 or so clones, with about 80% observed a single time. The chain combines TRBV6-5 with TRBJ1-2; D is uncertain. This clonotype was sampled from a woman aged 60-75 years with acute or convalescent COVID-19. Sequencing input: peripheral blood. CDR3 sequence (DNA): TGTGCCAGCAGGACCGGAGGGTTCTATGGCTACACCTTC. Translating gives CASRTGGFYGYTF.